These 2 T cell receptor beta chains originate from one sample sequenced in a study of blood T cell repertoires in COVID-19. Assay used: immunoSEQ multiplex PCR; TCRdb lists only in-frame clones, some missing. The profile covers about 230,000 clones, with roughly 80% appearing a single time and 7.5% to 9% taken by the ten largest. Material for sequencing was peripheral blood. The source of these receptors is a woman aged 80 or over with acute or convalescent COVID-19.

V is TRBV5-5 and J is TRBJ2-7, with a possible D match to TRBD1 (6 bases). V gave up 2 bases and J gave up 4 bases, with 7 bases separating them. The CDR3 has 12 amino acids. Germline lookup yields CDR1 SGHKS and CDR2 YYEKEE (reference sequence). CDR3 coding DNA: TGTGCCAGCAGCTTACAGGGATACGAGCAGTACTTC. It encodes CASSLQGYEQYF.

The rearrangement links TRBV14 to TRBJ2-3, with D tentatively TRBD1 (5 bases). Trimming removed 4 bases from V and 6 bases from J, with 14 bases in between. This CDR3 has 14 amino acids. The germline V gene has CDR1 SGHDN and CDR2 FVKESK. The CDR3 spells CASSLSQGWDTQYF. DNA of the CDR3: TGTGCCAGCAGCCTGAGCCAGGGATGGGATACGCAGTATTTT.